These T cell receptor beta chains were read from a single sample in a study of blood T cell repertoires in COVID-19. Profiled with immunoSEQ multiplex PCR; TCRdb holds only in-frame clones, not every one. The table includes tens of thousands of clones, around 88% detected once. Sequencing was performed on peripheral blood. The receptors shown here come from a human donor in a cohort sampled during active COVID-19. Both conserved end residues are part of each CDR3. A D gene is named only where the DNA matches it firmly. Some rows have no size entry. The others give once, few or many, or a class for an expanded clone.

v_call,j_call,clone_size,d_call,cdr3_nt,cdr3_aa
TRBV6-1,TRBJ2-1,NA,NA,TGTGCCAGCAGTGAAATCCTAGAGCATGAGCAGTTCTTC,CASSEILEHEQFF
TRBV21-1,TRBJ1-1,NA,NA,TGTGCCAGCAGCCCTAAACCTCCCAGGGGCACTGAAGCTTTCTTT,CASSPKPPRGTEAFF
TRBV3-1/TRBV3-2,TRBJ2-2,few,TRBD1,TGTGCCAGCAGCCCCGGGACAGGGAACACCGGGGAGCTGTTTTTT,CASSPGTGNTGELFF
TRBV3-1/TRBV3-2,TRBJ2-1,NA,TRBD1,TGTGCCAGCAGTCTAACCCGGGACAGGGTAAACAATGAGCAGTTCTTC,CASSLTRDRVNNEQFF
TRBV7-2,TRBJ2-1,NA,TRBD2,TGTGCCAGCAGCCCTATGGGCCTTACTAGCGGGAGCAATGAGCAGTTCTTC,CASSPMGLTSGSNEQFF
TRBV6-2/TRBV6-3,TRBJ1-1,NA,NA,TGTGCCAGCAGTAACTACCCGATCGGTACTGAAGCTTTCTTT,CASSNYPIGTEAFF
TRBV6-5,TRBJ1-6,NA,TRBD1,TGTGCCAGCAGGGGGGAGACAGGGGCCTATTCACCCCTCCACTTT,CASRGETGAYSPLHF
TRBV9,TRBJ2-3,NA,TRBD2,TGTGCCAGCAGCGCCGCTAGCGGCTACACAGATACGCAGTATTTT,CASSAASGYTDTQYF
TRBV11-2,TRBJ2-7,NA,NA,TGTGCCAGCAGCTTAGAGGCCGCAGGGTCCGAGCAGTACTTC,CASSLEAAGSEQYF
TRBV11-2,TRBJ1-3,NA,NA,TGTGCCAGCAGTAAGAATCGGGTCCCCTCTGGAAACACCATATATTTT,CASSKNRVPSGNTIYF
TRBV4-2,TRBJ1-1,few,NA,TGTGCCAGCAGCCAATCGCAGGGTTCCATGAACACTGAAGCTTTCTTT,CASSQSQGSMNTEAFF
TRBV30,TRBJ1-2,NA,NA,TGTGCCTACCCTGACGGGTCCTATGGCTACACCTTC,CAYPDGSYGYTF
TRBV28,TRBJ1-5,NA,TRBD1,TGTGCCAGCAGTTCATTGGACAGGTGGAATCAGCCCCAGCATTTT,CASSSLDRWNQPQHF
TRBV11-1,TRBJ1-4,NA,NA,TGTGCCAGCAGGAGTCAACAGCTCACGAATGAAAAACTGTTTTTT,CASRSQQLTNEKLFF
TRBV10-2,TRBJ1-2,NA,NA,TGCGCCAGCAGTGATCTTTCCCTTCGGGACTATGGCTACACCTTC,CASSDLSLRDYGYTF
TRBV21-1,TRBJ2-6,NA,NA,TGTGCCAGCAGCTCCGGACAGGGGGCGGACCCTTCTGGGGCCAACGTCCTGACTTTC,CASSSGQGADPSGANVLTF
TRBV30,TRBJ1-4,NA,TRBD1,TGTGCCTGGAGTGGGGACAGTCATGAAAAACTGTTTTTT,CAWSGDSHEKLFF
TRBV28,TRBJ2-1,NA,TRBD2,TGTGCCAGCAGCCGGACTAGCGGGCGAAATGAGCAGTTCTTC,CASSRTSGRNEQFF
TRBV24-1,TRBJ2-3,NA,NA,TGTGCCACCAGTGATTTGCAGTCGGATACGCAGTATTTT,CATSDLQSDTQYF
TRBV27,TRBJ2-5,NA,TRBD1,TGTGCCAGCAGTTCGTGGGACAGAGATCAAGAGACCCAGTACTTC,CASSSWDRDQETQYF
TRBV9,TRBJ2-7,NA,TRBD2,TGTGCCAGCAGCCCCAGCCTAGCGGACTCCTACGAGCAGTACTTC,CASSPSLADSYEQYF
TRBV2,TRBJ1-5,NA,NA,TGTGCCAGCAGCAAGACAGCCAATCAGCCCCAGCATTTT,CASSKTANQPQHF
TRBV5-6,TRBJ2-1,NA,NA,TGTGCCAGCAGCTTTTATGACAGGAAATACAATGAGCAGTTCTTC,CASSFYDRKYNEQFF
TRBV7-9,TRBJ2-1,NA,TRBD2,TGTGCCAGCAGCCGAGATCTAGCGGGATACTACAATGAGCAGTTCTTC,CASSRDLAGYYNEQFF
TRBV6-2/TRBV6-3,TRBJ1-1,NA,NA,TGTGCCAGCAGCCCGAGGAGCACTGAAGCTTTCTTT,CASSPRSTEAFF
TRBV9,TRBJ2-1,once,NA,TGTGCCAGCAGCGTAGAAGGCAGGGGCAATGAGCAGTTCTTC,CASSVEGRGNEQFF
TRBV9,TRBJ1-1,NA,TRBD1,TGTGCCAGCAGCGCGGACAGGGCGAACACTGAAGCTTTCTTT,CASSADRANTEAFF